These 31 T cell receptor beta chains were sequenced from one sample in a study of blood T cell repertoires in COVID-19. Here immunoSEQ multiplex PCR was the method, and the copy in TCRdb shows in-frame clones only, minus some. The sample yields 390,000 or so clones, approximately 87% seen once. The specimen was peripheral blood. These TCRs come from a woman in her twenties or thirties with COVID-19, enrolled during active disease.

This clone was detected once. The J gene is TRBJ2-1, the V gene TRBV27; 8 nucleotides align to TRBD2. The junction had 2 bases not matched to a gene; V was cut back by 3 bases and J by 4 bases. Germline V CDR1 and CDR2: MNHEY, SMNVEV (reference sequence). This CDR3 is built from 14 residues. CDR3: CASSLTSAYNEQFF. The CDR3 DNA is TGTGCCAGCAGTTTGACTAGCGCGTACAATGAGCAGTTCTTC.

This chain uses TRBV2 with TRBJ2-2; 9 nucleotides agree with TRBD2. The germline V gene encodes CDR1 SNHLY and CDR2 FYNNEI. The V gene end was trimmed by 6 bases and the J gene end by 7 bases; junction bases not matched to a gene: 9. The CDR3 consists of 15 residues. CDR3 amino acids: CASRREGRRGGELFF. CDR3 DNA: TGTGCCAGCAGGCGGGAGGGCCGGCGGGGCGGGGAGCTGTTTTTT.

The V and J genes are TRBV20-1 and TRBJ1-1, with a possible D match to TRBD1 (5 bases). V was pared by 3 bases and J by 5 bases, with 7 bases between. The V gene's germline CDR1 is DFQATT and CDR2 SNEGSKA (reference sequence). The CDR3 consists of 11 residues. The DNA for the CDR3 is TGCAGTGCTAGTAGACAGACTGAAGCTTTCTTT. Translation gives CSASRQTEAFF.

This clone appeared a few times. The chain combines TRBV2 with TRBJ1-3; TRBD1 is a possible D gene (6 bases). V lost 7 bases and J 0 bases, leaving 16 bases between the germline ends. CDR1 and CDR2 (germline): SNHLY, FYNNEI. The CDR3 length is 16 residues. Here the CDR3 DNA reads TGTGCCAGCACCTCCGGGGGGCTTAGCTCTGGAAACACCATATATTTT. Residues: CASTSGGLSSGNTIYF.

As DNA, the CDR3 is TGTGCCAGCAGCGTTACAGGGGGTGATTACGAGCAGTACTTC. It yields the protein CASSVTGGDYEQYF. The rearrangement joins TRBV11-2 to TRBJ2-7; 8 nucleotides align to TRBD1. V shed 5 bases, J shed 4 bases, and the junction held 7 bases outside the gene matches. Germline CDR1 and CDR2: SGHAT and FQNNGV. CDR3 length: 14 amino acids.

This chain joins TRBV19 and TRBJ1-2; maybe TRBD1 (6 bases). V lost 4 bases and J 1 base, leaving 13 bases between the germline ends. The CDR3 has 15 residues. Germline values: CDR1 LNHDA, CDR2 SQIVND (reference sequence). The CDR3 is CASSTPDRNNYGYTF. Here the CDR3 DNA reads TGTGCCAGTAGTACCCCAGACAGGAATAACTATGGCTACACCTTC.

The CDR3 loop reads CATSSGGEVQETQYF. CDR3 DNA sequence: TGTGCCACCAGTTCGGGGGGCGAGGTCCAAGAGACCCAGTACTTC. The chain has TRBV24-1 and TRBJ2-5; TRBD2 might be the D (7 bases). The CDR3 length is 15 residues. Germline CDR1 KGHDR, CDR2 SFDVKD. The V gene lost 6 bases and the J gene lost 1 base, with 14 bases spanning the gap.

This clone was found once. V and J are TRBV19 and TRBJ1-5; 10 bases line up with TRBD1. Germline values: CDR1 LNHDA, CDR2 SQIVND (reference sequence). This CDR3 has 14 amino acids. V trimming: 5 bases; J trimming: 7 bases; junction bases outside the gene matches: 5. CDR3 sequence: CASSWDRGTQPQHF. As DNA, the CDR3 is TGTGCCAGTAGTTGGGACAGGGGTACGCAGCCCCAGCATTTT.

The chain joins TRBV9 to TRBJ2-3, with TRBD2 identical over 10 bases. The CDR3 is 18 amino acids. Losses at the gene ends were 4 bases for V and 5 bases for J; bases not matched to a gene: 16. CDR1 and CDR2 (germline): SGDLS, YYNGEE. The CDR3: CASSTPQGPAGGGDTQYF. As DNA, the CDR3 is TGTGCCAGCAGCACACCCCAGGGACCAGCGGGAGGGGGAGATACGCAGTATTTT.

The chain links TRBV18 to TRBJ1-1, with a tentative D call TRBD1 (6 bases). V was shortened by 6 bases and J by 8 bases, with 13 bases between the two germline ends. This CDR3 has 12 amino acids. Germline values: CDR1 KGHSH, CDR2 LQKENI. The CDR3 nucleotides read TGTGCCAGCTCCCTACAGGGTCTAGAAGCTTTCTTT. Translation: CASSLQGLEAFF.

The CDR3, as DNA: TGTGCCAGTAGCCCGGACAGGGGTTATTCACCCCTCCACTTT. As protein: CASSPDRGYSPLHF. The V gene is TRBV28, the J gene TRBJ1-6, with TRBD1 matching over 9 bases. Trimming at V came to 9 bases and at J to 8 bases, leaving 8 bases not matched to a gene. Germline V gene lookup returns CDR1 MDHEN and CDR2 SYDVKM. The CDR3 is 14 amino acids.

This chain links TRBV4-2 with TRBJ2-1; 8 bases map to TRBD2. Losses at the gene ends were 0 bases for V and 6 bases for J; bases not matched to a gene: 7. This CDR3 is 16 amino acids long. The germline V gene has CDR1 LGHNA and CDR2 YNFKEQ. The CDR3 is CASSQDGAGVGNEQFF. The CDR3 DNA sequence: TGTGCCAGCAGCCAAGATGGAGCGGGAGTGGGCAATGAGCAGTTCTTC.

This chain connects TRBV28 to TRBJ1-5; 10 bases map to TRBD1. The V gene end was trimmed by 6 bases and the J gene end by 7 bases; junction bases not matched to a gene: 6. This CDR3 has 14 residues. Germline V lookup: CDR1 MDHEN, CDR2 SYDVKM. CDR3 nucleotides: TGTGCCAGCAGGCGGACAGGGGGGGGGCAGCCCCAGCATTTT. Amino acid sequence: CASRRTGGGQPQHF.

The V gene is TRBV9, the J gene TRBJ2-1; 7 bases agree with TRBD1. J gave up 1 base and V 3 bases, and 4 bases lay outside the gene matches. This CDR3 has 15 amino acids. CDR1 and CDR2 (germline): SGDLS, YYNGEE. For the CDR3, the DNA is TGTGCCAGCAGCGCTACAGGGGCTTCCTACAATGAGCAGTTCTTC. It encodes CASSATGASYNEQFF.

J is TRBJ2-7 and V is TRBV6-5, with 8 bases aligning to TRBD2. The J segment lost 0 bases and the V segment lost 5 bases, leaving 6 bases of the junction unmatched. The CDR3 consists of 15 residues. Per germline, CDR1 MNHEY and CDR2 SVGAGI. The CDR3 DNA is TGTGCCAGCAGTCCCTCCGGGACTAGCTCCTACGAGCAGTACTTC. Protein: CASSPSGTSSYEQYF.

The chain is built from TRBV7-2 and TRBJ1-5; D uncertain. V gave up 5 bases and J gave up 4 bases, with 15 bases separating them. Germline CDR1 is SGHTA and CDR2 is FQGNSA. This CDR3 is 15 amino acids long. In DNA form, the CDR3 reads TGTGCCAGCAGCGGGTTATCCGGAGGGAATCAGCCCCAGCATTTT. Residues: CASSGLSGGNQPQHF.

The J gene is TRBJ1-2, the V gene TRBV6-5; D is uncertain. The germline V and J ends were trimmed by 2 bases and 5 bases, with 6 bases remaining between them. The CDR3 totals 12 residues. CDR1 MNHEY and CDR2 SVGAGI come from the germline V gene. The CDR3: CASSYRGYGYTF. The CDR3 DNA sequence: TGTGCCAGCAGTTACCGAGGGTATGGCTACACCTTC.

This clone showed up just once. The chain employs TRBV6-1 and TRBJ2-7; maybe TRBD1 (5 bases). Germline CDR1 and CDR2: MNHNS and SASEGT. This CDR3 spans 14 amino acids. V shed 2 bases and J shed 1 base, with 9 bases lying between them. CDR3 region: CASSETGRSYEQYF. CDR3 in DNA: TGTGCCAGCAGTGAAACAGGCCGTTCCTACGAGCAGTACTTC.

The chain links TRBV29-1 to TRBJ2-1, with 8 bases aligning to TRBD2. CDR1 is SQVTM, CDR2 ANQGSEA, per germline. The CDR3 is 15 residues long. V lost 3 bases, J lost 2 bases, and 6 bases stayed unmatched. CDR3 loop: CSVDASSGTYNEQFF. DNA of the CDR3: TGCAGCGTTGATGCGAGTAGCGGGACCTACAATGAGCAGTTCTTC.

The chain combines TRBV7-8 with TRBJ2-1, with D perhaps matching TRBD2 (5 bases). Trimming shortened V by 4 bases and J by 9 bases, and 13 bases separated the two germline ends. The CDR3 has 13 residues. The germline gives CDR1 SGHVS, CDR2 FQNEAQ. This CDR3 is CASSSLARGEQFF. DNA for the CDR3: TGTGCCAGCAGCTCCCTAGCTCGGGGTGAGCAGTTCTTC.

The chain recombines TRBV28 with TRBJ2-5; the D gene is possibly TRBD2 (6 bases). The CDR3 sequence is 15 residues long. Looked up from germline, CDR1 is MDHEN and CDR2 is SYDVKM. V shed 4 bases and J shed 3 bases, with 15 bases lying between them. This CDR3 is CASSSPGTGEETQYF. The CDR3 nucleotides read TGTGCCAGCAGTTCCCCCGGGACTGGGGAAGAGACCCAGTACTTC. The variable domain in full, with the rest retrieved from reference TRBV28 and TRBJ2-5, is DVKVTQSSRYLVKRTGEKVFLECVQDMDHENMFWYRQDPGLGLRLIYFSYDVKMKEKGDIPEGYSVSREKKERFSLILESASTNQTSMYLCASSSPGTGEETQYFGPGTRLLVL.

This clone was seen just once. This rearrangement joins TRBV29-1 to TRBJ1-2; D call uncertain. Germline-derived CDR1 and CDR2 are SQVTM and ANQGSEA. V was cut by 4 bases and J by 3 bases, with 6 bases left in between. The length of the CDR3 is 11 residues. The CDR3 loop is CSVVEDYGYTF. The DNA for the CDR3 is TGCAGCGTTGTTGAGGACTATGGCTACACCTTC.

J is TRBJ2-3 and V is TRBV4-2, with TRBD2 as a possible D gene (6 bases). V gave up 1 base and J gave up 0 bases, with 8 bases separating them. The germline gives CDR1 LGHNA, CDR2 YNFKEQ. This CDR3 spans 15 amino acids. The CDR3 protein is CASSQVLASTDTQYF. The CDR3 nucleotides read TGTGCCAGCAGCCAAGTGCTAGCGAGCACAGATACGCAGTATTTT.

The CDR3: CATSGGTGAYEQYF. CDR3 DNA: TGTGCCACCAGCGGCGGGACAGGGGCATACGAGCAGTACTTC. The chain employs TRBV15 and TRBJ2-7; 10 bases line up with TRBD1. V lost 5 bases to trimming and J lost 4 bases; unmatched junction nucleotides: 5. The CDR3 has 14 residues. Germline V lookup: CDR1 LNHNV, CDR2 YYDKDF (reference sequence).

The chain carries TRBV19 and TRBJ2-5; the D gene is possibly TRBD2 (5 bases). Trimming took off 6 bases at V and 4 bases at J, with 12 bases between the two ends. Germline V gene sequence: CDR1 LNHDA, CDR2 SQIVND (reference sequence). CDR3 size: 13 residues. The CDR3 coding sequence is TGTGCCAGTAGAGGGAGCGGAAGAGAGACCCAGTACTTC. As protein: CASRGSGRETQYF.

The V and J genes are TRBV7-3 and TRBJ2-1, with TRBD2 matching 9 bases. This CDR3 region has 13 residues. Germline CDR1 and CDR2: SGHTA and FQGTGA. Losses at the gene ends were 4 bases for V and 14 bases for J; bases not matched to a gene: 9. The CDR3 DNA reads TGTGCCAGCAGCTACCGGCCGGGACTAGCAGAGTTCTTC. It codes for CASSYRPGLAEFF.

This clone was seen a handful of times. This rearrangement joins TRBV5-5 to TRBJ2-2; 8 positions agree with TRBD1. This CDR3 is 16 amino acids long. V shed 5 bases and J 3 bases; nucleotides not matched to a gene: 9. Germline loops: CDR1 SGHKS, CDR2 YYEKEE (reference sequence). The CDR3 sequence is CASRLGQGVDTGELFF. CDR3 nucleotides: TGTGCCAGCAGACTAGGACAGGGAGTAGACACCGGGGAGCTGTTTTTT.

This clone is a singleton in its sample. The rearrangement joins TRBV5-4 to TRBJ2-6; D is possibly TRBD1 (5 bases). V was cut by 3 bases and J by 1 base, with 11 bases left in between. Germline CDR1 SGHNT, CDR2 YYREEE (reference sequence). The CDR3 runs to 16 residues. The CDR3 reads CASSSFTGSGANVLTF. The CDR3 region has the DNA TGTGCCAGCAGCTCCTTTACAGGTTCTGGGGCCAACGTCCTGACTTTC.

The chain joins TRBV29-1 to TRBJ2-2, with TRBD2 matching 8 bases. J lost 5 bases, V lost 7 bases, and 12 bases had no gene match. Germline V CDR1 and CDR2: SQVTM, ANQGSEA. The CDR3 contains 15 residues. CDR3 in amino acids: CSAQAAGVGTGELFF. CDR3 coding DNA: TGCAGCGCCCAGGCAGCGGGAGTGGGAACCGGGGAGCTGTTTTTT.

J is TRBJ1-5 and V is TRBV21-1; the table's D gene call, TRBD1, was not cross checked with the DNA. TRBV21-1 has pseudogene status. CDR3 length: 17 residues. Written as DNA, the CDR3 is TGTGCCAGCAGCAAAGTAACCCCAGGGGGCGGCAATCAGCCCCAGCATTTT. Protein: CASSKVTPGGGNQPQHF.

The J gene is TRBJ2-7, the V gene TRBV15, with 9 bases lining up with TRBD2. The CDR3 is 16 amino acids. Germline V gene lookup returns CDR1 LNHNV and CDR2 YYDKDF (reference sequence). Germline trimming cut 3 bases from V and 1 base from J; bases unmatched to any gene: 7. CDR3 in amino acids: CATSRDLAGLSYEQYF. The CDR3 coding sequence is TGTGCCACCAGCAGGGACCTAGCGGGACTATCCTACGAGCAGTACTTC.